One and the same sample provided the 23 T cell receptor beta chains below, sequenced in a study of T cell responses to AZD1222 COVID-19 vaccine. Clones were sequenced by immunoSEQ multiplex PCR, and TCRdb holds only the in-frame ones, with some missing. This sample has 100,000 to 150,000 clones, with about nine tenths found just once. Sequences were derived from peripheral blood, sampled on day 0 of MenACWY control vaccination. All receptors derive from an adult in good health.

The chain links TRBV5-1 to TRBJ2-7; TRBD2 aligns across 8 bases. The CDR3 consists of 14 residues. Germline-derived CDR1 and CDR2 are SGHRS and YFSETQ. V trimming: 4 bases; J trimming: 2 bases; junction bases outside the gene matches: 5. The DNA for the CDR3 is TGCGCCAGCAGCACAACAGCGGGAGCCTACGAGCAGTACTTC. Its protein is CASSTTAGAYEQYF.

V is TRBV5-3 and J is TRBJ2-1; the match to TRBD2 covers 12 bases. TRBV5-3 is classed as an ORF, of uncertain function. This CDR3 has 18 amino acids. The J segment lost 3 bases and the V segment lost 7 bases, leaving 14 bases of the junction unmatched. The CDR3 sequence is CARQTLAGGVRLYNEQFF. The CDR3 DNA follows: TGTGCCAGACAAACACTAGCGGGAGGTGTCAGACTCTACAATGAGCAGTTCTTC.

The gene calls are TRBV6-6 and TRBJ1-2, with 8 bases matching TRBD1. Germline V lookup: CDR1 MNHNY, CDR2 SVGAGI (reference sequence). The V gene end was trimmed by 4 bases and the J gene end by 5 bases; junction bases not matched to a gene: 9. The CDR3 is 15 residues long. The CDR3 is CASSFLRGQGYGYTF. For the CDR3, the DNA is TGTGCCAGCAGTTTTCTCAGGGGGCAGGGGTATGGCTACACCTTC.

V gene TRBV5-1 combines with J gene TRBJ2-7; TRBD2 agrees at 7 bases. Germline V CDR1 and CDR2: SGHRS, YFSETQ. Germline trimming cut 0 bases from V and 4 bases from J; bases unmatched to any gene: 4. The CDR3 runs to 14 residues. The DNA for the CDR3 is TGCGCCAGCAGCTTGGGGGCGGGAGTTTACGAGCAGTACTTC. It yields the protein CASSLGAGVYEQYF. The variable domain in full, completed from reference TRBV5-1 and TRBJ2-7, reads KAGVTQTPRYLIKTRGQQVTLSCSPISGHRSVSWYQQTPGQGLQFLFEYFSETQRNKGNFPGRFSGRQFSNSRSEMNVSTLELGDSALYLCASSLGAGVYEQYFGPGTRLTVT.

This chain connects TRBV6-4 to TRBJ2-5; the match to TRBD2 covers 11 bases. The CDR3 is 14 residues long. V lost 4 bases to trimming and J lost 2 bases; unmatched junction nucleotides: 0. The germline V gene has CDR1 MRHNA and CDR2 SNTAGT. The DNA of the CDR3 is TGTGCCAGCAGTGCTAGCGGGGGGCAAGAGACCCAGTACTTC. It specifies CASSASGGQETQYF.

This clone was observed once. The chain has TRBV7-9 and TRBJ2-5, with TRBD2 matching 7 bases. The germline V gene encodes CDR1 SEHNR and CDR2 FQNEAQ (reference sequence). CDR3 length: 15 residues. V was clipped by 1 base and J by 2 bases; unmatched bases: 4. CDR3 region: CASSLGAGYQETQYF. The CDR3 DNA sequence: TGTGCCAGCAGCTTAGGAGCGGGGTATCAAGAGACCCAGTACTTC.

This chain links TRBV3-1 (or the pseudogene TRBV3-2) with TRBJ2-6; D tentatively reads TRBD1 or TRBD2 (5 bases each). Between the trimmed V and J ends, which lost 5 bases and 0 bases, there was a span of 23 bases. CDR1 is LGHDT, CDR2 YNNKEL, per germline (reference sequence). The CDR3 is 20 residues long. CDR3 amino acids: CASSAPGRWGPSSGANVLTF. The DNA for the CDR3 is TGTGCCAGCAGCGCACCGGGCCGATGGGGACCAAGCTCTGGGGCCAACGTCCTGACTTTC.

The chain joins TRBV9 to TRBJ1-4; TRBD1 is a possible D gene (5 bases). There are 16 residues in the CDR3. Trimming removed 0 bases at V and 6 bases at J, with 15 bases between. Germline CDR1 is SGDLS and CDR2 is YYNGEE. The CDR3 coding sequence is TGTGCCAGCAGCGTAGGGCCCGGGACTTACGATGAAAAACTGTTTTTT. The encoded protein is CASSVGPGTYDEKLFF. Full variable domain (missing parts from reference TRBV9 and TRBJ1-4): DSGVTQTPKHLITATGQRVTLRCSPRSGDLSVYWYQQSLDQGLQFLIQYYNGEERAKGNILERFSAQQFPDLHSELNLSSLELGDSALYFCASSVGPGTYDEKLFFGSGTQLSVL.

Notes on this clone: This CDR3 is missing its conserved last phenylalanine or tryptophan, likely due to a read error. The limits of the CDR3 on the DNA are not certain, so only TCRdb's listed CDR3 is given. The J gene is TRBJ1-4, the V gene TRBV23-1; the table assigns TRBD1, which was not confirmed against the DNA. TRBV23-1 is noted as an ORF with a role that remains uncertain. The CDR3 comprises 11 residues, both ends counted. Here the CDR3 reads CASSQMRKGMR.

This clone turned up a few times. The CDR3 loop reads CASSSRAGVYEQYF. In DNA, the CDR3 is TGTGCCAGCAGTTCCAGGGCGGGAGTGTACGAGCAGTACTTC. The rearrangement joins TRBV27 to TRBJ2-7, with TRBD2 matching over 7 bases. Trimming took 4 bases from V and 4 from J; bases not matched to a gene: 7. CDR1 is MNHEY and CDR2 is SMNVEV in the germline V gene (reference sequence). The CDR3 loop spans 14 amino acids.

The rearrangement links TRBV30 to TRBJ2-1; D is perhaps TRBD2 (5 bases). The CDR3 has 15 residues. CDR1 and CDR2 (germline): GTSNPN, SVGIG (reference sequence). The V end was cut by 8 bases, the J end by 1 base, with 18 bases between. Here the CDR3 reads CARYEGVGSYNEQFF. DNA for the CDR3: TGTGCCCGTTATGAGGGAGTAGGATCCTACAATGAGCAGTTCTTC.

CDR3 amino acids: CASSLTGDNYGYTF. In nucleotides, the CDR3 is TGTGCCAGCAGTCTTACAGGGGATAACTATGGCTACACCTTC. J is TRBJ1-2 and V is TRBV7-2; TRBD1 matches 7 bases. The CDR3 runs 14 residues. The V gene's germline CDR1 is SGHTA and CDR2 FQGNSA. With V trimmed by 6 bases and J by 1 base, 5 bases remained unmatched.

The chain uses TRBV18 and TRBJ2-1; D is uncertain. The CDR3 is 13 amino acids. CDR1 is KGHSH, CDR2 LQKENI, per germline. V gave up 3 bases and J gave up 1 base, with 4 bases separating them. The CDR3 coding sequence is TGTGCCAGCTCACCGGAATCCTACAATGAGCAGTTCTTC. Its translation: CASSPESYNEQFF.

J is TRBJ2-1 and V is TRBV27, with unresolved D. The germline V gene encodes CDR1 MNHEY and CDR2 SMNVEV (reference sequence). V lost 0 bases, J lost 10 bases, and 16 bases lay in between. The CDR3 runs to 15 residues. The CDR3 spells CASSLSRPPSPEQFF. CDR3 in DNA: TGTGCCAGCAGTTTATCACGGCCGCCAAGCCCCGAGCAGTTCTTC.

The V and J genes are TRBV27 and TRBJ1-6; 7 nucleotides match TRBD1. The CDR3 has 17 residues. Trimming took 2 bases from V and 6 from J; bases not matched to a gene: 10. CDR1 MNHEY and CDR2 SMNVEV come from the germline V gene (reference sequence). The CDR3 spells CASSLISETGLNSPLHF. CDR3 bases: TGTGCCAGCAGTTTAATTTCCGAGACAGGGCTTAATTCACCCCTCCACTTT.

This rearrangement joins TRBV6-4 to TRBJ1-1; TRBD1 agrees at 9 bases. The CDR3 length is 12 residues. J lost 8 bases, V lost 6 bases, and 4 bases had no gene match. CDR1 is MRHNA, CDR2 SNTAGT, per germline. CDR3 DNA: TGTGCCAGCAGCCCGGGACAGGGAGAAGCTTTCTTT. It specifies CASSPGQGEAFF.

This chain joins TRBV6-5 and TRBJ1-5; D is unresolved. The ends were cut back, 5 bases at V and 2 bases at J, with 13 bases in the middle. The CDR3 extends over 15 amino acids. Germline assignment: CDR1 MNHEY and CDR2 SVGAGI. The CDR3, as DNA: TGTGCCAGCAGTCCTACAGATTATGGCAATCAGCCCCAGCATTTT. This sequence encodes CASSPTDYGNQPQHF.

The chain has TRBV18 and TRBJ1-1, with 7 bases lining up with TRBD1. J lost 1 base, V lost 6 bases, and 5 bases had no gene match. The CDR3 consists of 14 residues. CDR1 is KGHSH, CDR2 LQKENI, per germline. CDR3 protein: CASSPDRKNTEAFF. The DNA for the CDR3 is TGTGCCAGCTCCCCGGACAGGAAGAACACTGAAGCTTTCTTT.

The chain has TRBV18 and TRBJ2-2, with TRBD2 identical over 10 bases. V gave up 3 bases and J gave up 4 bases; unmatched junction bases: 5. The CDR3 loop spans 16 amino acids. Germline lookup yields CDR1 KGHSH and CDR2 LQKENI. The CDR3 protein is CASSPPSGRITGELFF. CDR3 bases: TGTGCCAGCTCACCCCCTAGCGGGAGAATCACCGGGGAGCTGTTTTTT.

The CDR3 spells CASSLDARSTDTQYF. As DNA, the CDR3 is TGTGCCAGCAGCTTAGATGCCCGAAGCACAGATACGCAGTATTTT. This chain links TRBV11-2 with TRBJ2-3; no reliable D call. The V and J ends lost 0 bases and 0 bases respectively, with 7 bases between them. The CDR3 totals 15 residues. Germline CDR1 is SGHAT and CDR2 is FQNNGV.

The genes are TRBV23-1 and TRBJ2-7; unclear D gene. TRBV23-1 is labeled an ORF, and its function is uncertain. The CDR3 runs 14 residues. V lost 1 base to trimming and J lost 3 bases, with 10 bases between them. The CDR3 loop reads CASSQFPPLYEQYV. CDR3 DNA: TGCGCCAGCAGTCAATTTCCTCCCCTCTACGAGCAGTACGTC.

The chain carries TRBV5-5 and TRBJ2-7, with D perhaps TRBD1 (6 bases). V lost 0 bases to trimming and J lost 0 bases, with 10 bases between them. The CDR3 is 15 residues long. Germline CDR1 reads SGHKS; CDR2 reads YYEKEE (reference sequence). In nucleotides, the CDR3 is TGTGCCAGCAGCTTGGGGACAGTTCTCTCCTACGAGCAGTACTTC. Protein sequence: CASSLGTVLSYEQYF.

Details on this clone: At one of its ends the junction is not consistent with the germline gene, which may arise from a read error. The chain has TRBV18 and TRBJ2-3, with D perhaps assigned TRBD1 or TRBD2 (5 bases each). The germline V gene has CDR1 KGHSH and CDR2 LQKENI. The CDR3 is made up of 15 amino acids. The CDR3 sequence is CTSSAGAVSTDTQYF. DNA of the CDR3: TGTACCAGCTCCGCCGGGGCCGTAAGCACAGATACGCAGTATTTT.